This T cell receptor (beta chain) was found in a study of beta chain features in type 1 diabetes (dated by TCRdb to between 2017 and 2018). Notes on the research overall: Mean age, gender distribution, total cell number and subset yield did not differ between patients and healthy donors. Across all samples, roughly 110,000,000 sorted cells were examined, and cell number per subset correlated strongly with RNA yield. Naive and central memory subsets were obtained from all 30 or so donors, but regulatory and stem cell-like memory subsets were isolated from only 8 patients and roughly eight healthy donors. The study compared TCRB repertoires of sorted circulating CD4+ T cell subsets between recently diagnosed type 1 diabetes patients and matched healthy donors.

V drops 6 bases and J drops 0 bases, leaving 10 bases in between. The CDR3 has 14 amino acids, counting the end cysteine and phenylalanine. CDR3 DNA is the only sequence kept; it has 42 bases, read in frame from the first base. Taken from the germline V gene (reference sequence), the CDR1 and CDR2 loops are LNHNV and YYDKDF. All of the isolated RNA was reverse transcribed with the High Capacity cDNA Reverse Transcription Kit, so expressed TCRB transcripts were sequenced. Naive, central memory and regulatory T cell samples underwent deep immunoSEQ sequencing, averaging about 3.57 million total reads per sample. After sorted cells were lysed in RLT buffer, RNA was extracted with DNase-treated RNeasy Micro or Mini kits, with the choice depending on cell number. Each cell subset was processed separately to prevent cross-contamination, with patient and healthy donor samples processed together. Using the immunoSEQ multiplex PCR, TCRB sequences were amplified from cDNA into 87-bp fragments spanning the CDR3 region. The amplicons were sequenced using the Illumina HiSeq platform. Turning to the authors' computational methods: Synthetic template baselines were used to correct PCR bias computationally, reads within Hamming distance 2 were collapsed, and singletons that could not be merged were discarded. By aligning reads against IMGT, V, D and J genes, CDR3 length, and insertions or deletions at six rearrangement sites were assigned. Within each subset, clonotype counts were normalized to the number of sorted cells before true diversity and Gini coefficients were calculated with the tcR R package. Repertoire sharing was quantified using the overlap coefficient calculated on TCRB nucleotide sequences. In its TCRdb copy, this immuneACCESS table keeps in-frame sequences only and misses some clones. Where compared with another copy, unresolved V genes explain less than half of these, and the others have no known cause. D and trimming come from the DNA, and the V and J calls and clone size come from that table. For this sample there are around 160,000 clones; about 10% appear just once. In total, the top ten clones hold 0.7% of the sample.

Each donor gave one peripheral blood draw, averaging roughly 100 mL, which was collected into heparinised tubes. Naive, central memory, regulatory and stem cell-like memory CD4+ T cells were sorted on a BD FACSAria II using a panel including CD45RO, CCR7, CD25, CD127, CD95 and CD27. Every sorted population had a purity above 98%. PBMCs were isolated immediately by Lymphoprep density gradient centrifugation and stained directly without culture. To minimize batch effects, samples were stained and sorted in pairs, one healthy donor with one patient per experiment. Concerning this clone: Its specific antigen is unknown. No much larger clone exists at a distance of one base, and base qualities are not known.

General conclusions and limits of the study: Sequencing cDNA rather than genomic DNA could over-represent highly expressing activated cells, although activation and CD3 levels did not differ between groups. Patients with type 1 diabetes made fewer insertions and deleted more nucleotides at VDJ recombination sites, implying thymic rearrangement abnormalities. Type 1 diabetes patients showed a moderate but significant shortening of TCRB CDR3 length in all four CD4+ subsets. Naive, central memory and regulatory TCRB repertoires appeared to be more similar among patients than among healthy donors. Only small numbers of individuals were included in the HLA sub-analyses, which left unresolved whether HLA type had any influence on TCRB rearrangement. PCR might favor shorter templates, but patient and control samples were amplified and corrected together, so any skew would affect both groups equally.

This clonotype originated in a woman younger than 45 with type 1 diabetes. The chain uses TRBV15 and TRBJ2-3; TRBD1 is a weak D gene call, 5 bases matching. Material: central memory CD4+ T cells from blood. For the CDR3, the sequence is CATSAGSSTDTQYF. The DNA sequence is as follows: TGTGCCACCAGTGCAGGGTCGAGCACAGATACGCAGTATTTT.